What follows describes a single TCR beta chain. Its antigen is currently unknown. The junction and the germline gene differ at one end; a read error may be behind it. The data were obtained in a study of T cell responses to AZD1222 COVID-19 vaccine. Repertoires were generated with immunoSEQ multiplex PCR, while TCRdb's copy carries only in-frame clones and drops some. The data hold 110,000 to 150,000 clones, with 93% observed a single time. Study results and limitations: Spike was spanned by vaccine-associated CD4 TCRs, which were dominant at 160-218 and 743-854. Nearly half of spike-specific TCRs reportedly target unmutated variant regions. Donors were mostly white British, more females; clonal diversity possibly underestimated.

Source: peripheral blood, taken on day 0 of AZD1222 vaccination. The clonotype originates from an adult in good health.

The CDR3 reads CAWSVLSTEGF. In nucleotides, the CDR3 is TGTGCCTGGAGTGTACTCTCGACAGAAGGGTTC. This chain links TRBV30 with TRBJ1-2; possible D gene TRBD1, 5 bases. The germline CDR1 and CDR2 sequences are GTSNPN and SVGIG (reference sequence). The CDR3 is 11 amino acids.